Sequencing of this T cell receptor (beta chain) was carried out in a study of blood T cell repertoires in COVID-19. Clones were read by immunoSEQ multiplex PCR, and TCRdb kept only the in-frame ones, dropping some. The repertoire includes about 100,000 clones, around 83% of them detected once, and under 5% sits in the top ten. This receptor was taken from a woman aged 70-85 years with acute or convalescent COVID-19. Sequenced sample: peripheral blood.

DNA of the CDR3: TGTGCCAGCAGTCCCTACCCCAGGGTGTCGGTGGACGAGCAGTACTTC. This sequence encodes CASSPYPRVSVDEQYF. J is TRBJ2-7 and V is TRBV28; weak D call: TRBD1 (5 bases). The germline CDR1 and CDR2 sequences are MDHEN and SYDVKM. V lost 5 bases and J lost 5, with 22 bases in between. The CDR3 is made up of 16 amino acids.